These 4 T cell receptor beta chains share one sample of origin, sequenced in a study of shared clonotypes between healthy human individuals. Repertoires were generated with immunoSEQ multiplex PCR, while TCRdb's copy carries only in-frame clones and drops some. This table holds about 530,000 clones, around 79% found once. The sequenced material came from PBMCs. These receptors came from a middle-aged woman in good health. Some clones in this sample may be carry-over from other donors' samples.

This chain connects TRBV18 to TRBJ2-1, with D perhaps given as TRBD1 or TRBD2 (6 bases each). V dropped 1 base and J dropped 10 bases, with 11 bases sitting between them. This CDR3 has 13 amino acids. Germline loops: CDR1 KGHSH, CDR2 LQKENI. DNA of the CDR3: TGTGCCAGCTCACCACAGTCGGGGGCGGAGCAGTTCTTC. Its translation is CASSPQSGAEQFF.

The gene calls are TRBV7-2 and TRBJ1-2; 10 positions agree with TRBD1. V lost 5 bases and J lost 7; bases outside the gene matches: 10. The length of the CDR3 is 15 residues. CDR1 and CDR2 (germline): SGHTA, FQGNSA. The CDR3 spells CASSPTTGGEVGYTF. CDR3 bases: TGTGCCAGCAGCCCGACGACAGGGGGCGAGGTTGGCTACACCTTC. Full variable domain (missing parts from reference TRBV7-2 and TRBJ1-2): GAGVSQSPSNKVTEKGKDVELRCDPISGHTALYWYRQSLGQGLEFLIYFQGNSAPDKSGLPSDRFSAERTGGSVSTLTIQRTQQEDSAVYLCASSPTTGGEVGYTFGSGTRLTVV.

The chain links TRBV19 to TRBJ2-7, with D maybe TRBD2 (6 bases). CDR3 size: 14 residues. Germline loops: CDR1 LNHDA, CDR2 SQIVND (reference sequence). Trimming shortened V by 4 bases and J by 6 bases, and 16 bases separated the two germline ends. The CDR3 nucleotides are TGTGCCAGTAGTAATGCGGGGCGGCAGGGCGAGCAGTACTTC. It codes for CASSNAGRQGEQYF.

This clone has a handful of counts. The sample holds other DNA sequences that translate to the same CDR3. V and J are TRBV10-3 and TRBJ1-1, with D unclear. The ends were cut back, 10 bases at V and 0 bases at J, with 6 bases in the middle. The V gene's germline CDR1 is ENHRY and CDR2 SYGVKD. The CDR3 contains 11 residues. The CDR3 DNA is TGTGCCACCTCCTTGAACACTGAAGCTTTCTTT. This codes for CATSLNTEAFF.